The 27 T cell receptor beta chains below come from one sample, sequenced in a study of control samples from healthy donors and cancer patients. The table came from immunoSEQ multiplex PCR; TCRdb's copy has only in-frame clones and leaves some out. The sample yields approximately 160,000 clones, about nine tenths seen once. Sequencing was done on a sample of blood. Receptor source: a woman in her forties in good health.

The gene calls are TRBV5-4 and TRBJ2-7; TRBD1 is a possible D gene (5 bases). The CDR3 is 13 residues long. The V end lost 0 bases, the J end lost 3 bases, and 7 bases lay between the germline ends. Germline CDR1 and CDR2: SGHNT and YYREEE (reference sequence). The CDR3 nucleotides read TGTGCCAGCAGCTTGGTGGGGCTCTACGAGCAGTACTTC. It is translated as CASSLVGLYEQYF.

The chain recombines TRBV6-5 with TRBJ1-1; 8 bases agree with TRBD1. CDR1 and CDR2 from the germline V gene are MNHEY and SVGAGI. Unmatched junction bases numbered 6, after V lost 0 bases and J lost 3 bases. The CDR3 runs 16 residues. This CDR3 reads CASSYSQGAGDTEAFF. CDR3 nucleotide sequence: TGTGCCAGCAGTTACTCGCAGGGGGCCGGGGACACTGAAGCTTTCTTT.

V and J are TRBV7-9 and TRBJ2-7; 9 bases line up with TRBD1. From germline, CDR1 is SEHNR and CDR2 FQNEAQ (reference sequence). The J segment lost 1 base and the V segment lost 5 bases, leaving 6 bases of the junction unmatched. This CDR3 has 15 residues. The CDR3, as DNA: TGTGCCAGCAGCCGCAATGGACAGGGGTCCTACGAGCAGTACTTC. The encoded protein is CASSRNGQGSYEQYF.

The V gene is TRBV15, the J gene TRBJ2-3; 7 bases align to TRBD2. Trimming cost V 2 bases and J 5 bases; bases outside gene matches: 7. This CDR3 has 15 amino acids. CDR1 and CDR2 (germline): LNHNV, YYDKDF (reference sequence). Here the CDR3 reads CATSRSRTREDTQYF. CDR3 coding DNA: TGTGCCACCAGCAGATCTAGGACTAGGGAAGATACGCAGTATTTT. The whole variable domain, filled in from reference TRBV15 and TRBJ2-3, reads DAMVIQNPRYQVTQFGKPVTLSCSQTLNHNVMYWYQQKSSQAPKLLFHYYDKDFNNEADTPDNFQSRRPNTSFCFLDIRSPGLGDTAMYLCATSRSRTREDTQYFGPGTRLTVL.

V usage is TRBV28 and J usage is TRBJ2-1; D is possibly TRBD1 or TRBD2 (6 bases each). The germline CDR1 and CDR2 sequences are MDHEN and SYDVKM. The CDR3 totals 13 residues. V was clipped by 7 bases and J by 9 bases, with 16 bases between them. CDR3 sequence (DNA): TGTGCCAGCAATTATGGGGGGCGCGGTGAGCAGTTCTTC. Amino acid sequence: CASNYGGRGEQFF.

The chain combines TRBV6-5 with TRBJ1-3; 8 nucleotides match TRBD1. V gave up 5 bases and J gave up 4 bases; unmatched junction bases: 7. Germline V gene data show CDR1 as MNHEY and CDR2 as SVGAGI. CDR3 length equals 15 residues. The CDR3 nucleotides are TGTGCCAGCAGTCCCGGACAGGGAACGGGAAACACCATATATTTT. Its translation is CASSPGQGTGNTIYF.

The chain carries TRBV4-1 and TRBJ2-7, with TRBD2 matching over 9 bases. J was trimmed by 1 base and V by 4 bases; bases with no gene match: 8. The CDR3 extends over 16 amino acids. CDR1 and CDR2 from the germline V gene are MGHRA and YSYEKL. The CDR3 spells CASSPREAGGSYEQYF. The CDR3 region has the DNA TGCGCCAGCAGCCCGCGGGAAGCGGGGGGATCCTACGAGCAGTACTTC.

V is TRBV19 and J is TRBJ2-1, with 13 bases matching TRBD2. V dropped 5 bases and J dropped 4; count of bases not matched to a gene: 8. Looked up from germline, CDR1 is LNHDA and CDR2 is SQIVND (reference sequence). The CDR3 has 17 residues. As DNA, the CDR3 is TGTGCCAGTAGTCCAGGACTAGCGGGGGCCGTATACAATGAGCAGTTCTTC. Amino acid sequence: CASSPGLAGAVYNEQFF.

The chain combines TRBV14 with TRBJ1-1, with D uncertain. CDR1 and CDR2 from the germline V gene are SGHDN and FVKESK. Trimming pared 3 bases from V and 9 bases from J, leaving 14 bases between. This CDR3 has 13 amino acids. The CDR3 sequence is CASSHPATPKAFF. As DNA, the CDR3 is TGTGCCAGCAGCCATCCGGCGACCCCAAAAGCTTTCTTT.

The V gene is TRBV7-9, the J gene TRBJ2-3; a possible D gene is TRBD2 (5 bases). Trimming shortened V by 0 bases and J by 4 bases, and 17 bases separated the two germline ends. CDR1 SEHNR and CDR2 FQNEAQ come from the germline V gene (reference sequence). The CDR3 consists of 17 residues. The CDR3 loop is CASSLAQLDSEADTQYF. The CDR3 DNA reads TGTGCCAGCAGCTTAGCGCAACTGGACTCAGAAGCAGATACGCAGTATTTT.

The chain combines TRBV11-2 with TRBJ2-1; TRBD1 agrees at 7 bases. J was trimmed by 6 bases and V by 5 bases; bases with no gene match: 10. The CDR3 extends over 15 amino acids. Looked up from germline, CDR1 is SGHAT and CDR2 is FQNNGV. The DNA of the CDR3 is TGTGCCAGCAGCAACGTCAAGGGACAGATCAATGAGCAGTTCTTC. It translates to CASSNVKGQINEQFF.

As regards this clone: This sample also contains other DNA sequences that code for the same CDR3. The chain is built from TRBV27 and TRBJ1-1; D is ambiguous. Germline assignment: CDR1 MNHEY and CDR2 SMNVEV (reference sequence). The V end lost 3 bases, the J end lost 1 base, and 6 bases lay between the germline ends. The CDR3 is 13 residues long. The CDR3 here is CASSLTGNTEAFF. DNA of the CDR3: TGTGCCAGCAGTTTGACGGGGAACACTGAAGCTTTCTTT.

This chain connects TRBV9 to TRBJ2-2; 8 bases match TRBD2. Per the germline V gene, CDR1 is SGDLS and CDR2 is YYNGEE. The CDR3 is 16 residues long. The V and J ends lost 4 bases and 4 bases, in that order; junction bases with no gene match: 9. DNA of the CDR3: TGTGCCAGCAGCCCTCCGGGAGGGCTCGGCACCGGGGAGCTGTTTTTT. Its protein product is CASSPPGGLGTGELFF.

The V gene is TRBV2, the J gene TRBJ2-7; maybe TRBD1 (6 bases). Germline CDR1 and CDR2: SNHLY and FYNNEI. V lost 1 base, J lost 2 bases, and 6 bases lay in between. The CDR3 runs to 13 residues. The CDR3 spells CASSEGTAYEQYF. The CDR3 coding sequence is TGTGCCAGCAGTGAAGGGACAGCCTACGAGCAGTACTTC. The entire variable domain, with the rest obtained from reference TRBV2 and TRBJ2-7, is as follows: EPEVTQTPSHQVTQMGQEVILRCVPISNHLYFYWYRQILGQKVEFLVSFYNNEISEKSEIFDDQFSVERPDGSNFTLKIRSTKLEDSAMYFCASSEGTAYEQYFGPGTRLTVT.

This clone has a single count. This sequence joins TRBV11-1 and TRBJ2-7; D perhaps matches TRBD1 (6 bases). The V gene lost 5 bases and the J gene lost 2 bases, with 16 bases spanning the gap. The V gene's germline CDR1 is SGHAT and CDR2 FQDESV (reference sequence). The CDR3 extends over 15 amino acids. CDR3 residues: CASSDLARGTYEQYF. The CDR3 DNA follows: TGTGCCAGCAGCGACCTGGCCAGGGGTACCTACGAGCAGTACTTC.

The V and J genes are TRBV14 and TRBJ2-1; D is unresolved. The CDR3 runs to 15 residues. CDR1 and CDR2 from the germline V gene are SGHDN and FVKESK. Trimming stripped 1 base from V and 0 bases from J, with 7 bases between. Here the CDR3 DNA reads TGTGCCAGCAGCCAAGCGTTCCCCTCCTACAATGAGCAGTTCTTC. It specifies CASSQAFPSYNEQFF.

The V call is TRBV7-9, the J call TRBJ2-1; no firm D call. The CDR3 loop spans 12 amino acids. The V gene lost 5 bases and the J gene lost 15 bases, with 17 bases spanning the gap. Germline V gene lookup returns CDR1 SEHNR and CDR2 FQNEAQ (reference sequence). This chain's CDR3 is CASSPTPAAGFF. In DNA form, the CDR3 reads TGTGCCAGCAGCCCAACACCTGCGGCCGGGTTCTTC.

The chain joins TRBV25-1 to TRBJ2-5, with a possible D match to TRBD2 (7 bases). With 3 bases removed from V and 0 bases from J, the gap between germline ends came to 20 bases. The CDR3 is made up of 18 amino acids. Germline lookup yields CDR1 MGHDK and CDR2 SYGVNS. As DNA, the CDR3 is TGTGCCAGCAGTGATTATCAGGGGAGGGTAGGGAACCAAGAGACCCAGTACTTC. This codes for CASSDYQGRVGNQETQYF.

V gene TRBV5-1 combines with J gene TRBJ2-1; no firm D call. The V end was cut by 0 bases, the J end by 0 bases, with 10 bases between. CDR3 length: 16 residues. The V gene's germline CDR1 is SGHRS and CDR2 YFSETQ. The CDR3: CASSLVLWSSYNEQFF. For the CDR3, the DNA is TGCGCCAGCAGCTTGGTCCTCTGGAGCTCCTACAATGAGCAGTTCTTC.

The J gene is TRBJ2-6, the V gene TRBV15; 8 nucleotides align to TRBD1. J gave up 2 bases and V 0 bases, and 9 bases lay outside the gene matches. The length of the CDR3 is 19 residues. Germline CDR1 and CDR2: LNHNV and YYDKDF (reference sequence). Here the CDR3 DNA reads TGTGCCACCAGCAGAGATATGGGACAGGCCAAAGCTGGGGCCAACGTCCTGACTTTC. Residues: CATSRDMGQAKAGANVLTF.

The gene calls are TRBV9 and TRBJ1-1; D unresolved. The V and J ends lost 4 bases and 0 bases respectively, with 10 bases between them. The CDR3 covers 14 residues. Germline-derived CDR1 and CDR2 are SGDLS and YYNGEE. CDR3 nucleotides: TGTGCCAGCAGCATCCAGGCTATGAACACTGAAGCTTTCTTT. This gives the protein CASSIQAMNTEAFF.

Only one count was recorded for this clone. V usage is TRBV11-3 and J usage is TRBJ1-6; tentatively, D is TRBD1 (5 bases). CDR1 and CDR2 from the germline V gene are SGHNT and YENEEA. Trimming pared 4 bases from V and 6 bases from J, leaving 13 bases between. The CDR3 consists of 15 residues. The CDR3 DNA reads TGTGCCAGCAGCTGGGGGTTCGGGAGTAATTCACCCCTCCACTTT. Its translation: CASSWGFGSNSPLHF.

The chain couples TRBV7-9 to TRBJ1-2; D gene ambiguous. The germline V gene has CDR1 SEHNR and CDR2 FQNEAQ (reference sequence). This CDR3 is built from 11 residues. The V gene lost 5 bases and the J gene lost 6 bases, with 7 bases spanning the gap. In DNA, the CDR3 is TGTGCCAGCAGCCAACTCGATGGCTACACCTTC. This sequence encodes CASSQLDGYTF.

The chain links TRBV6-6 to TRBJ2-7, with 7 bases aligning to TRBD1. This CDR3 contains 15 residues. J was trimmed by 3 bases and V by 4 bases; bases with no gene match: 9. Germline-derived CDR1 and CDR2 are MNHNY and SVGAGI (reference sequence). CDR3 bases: TGTGCCAGCAGTTCCGGACAGGAAGGGGACTACGAGCAGTACTTC. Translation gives CASSSGQEGDYEQYF.

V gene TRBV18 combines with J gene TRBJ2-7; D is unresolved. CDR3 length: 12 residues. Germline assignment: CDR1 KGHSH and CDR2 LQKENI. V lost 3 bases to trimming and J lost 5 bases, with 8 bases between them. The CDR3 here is CASSPPNNEQYF. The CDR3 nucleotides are TGTGCCAGCTCACCGCCGAATAACGAGCAGTACTTC.

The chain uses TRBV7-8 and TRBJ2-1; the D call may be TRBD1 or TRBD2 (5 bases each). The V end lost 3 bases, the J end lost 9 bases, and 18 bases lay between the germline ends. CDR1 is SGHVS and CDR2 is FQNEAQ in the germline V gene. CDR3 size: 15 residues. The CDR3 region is CASSLVTGWGSEQFF. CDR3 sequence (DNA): TGTGCCAGCAGCTTGGTTACCGGTTGGGGGAGTGAGCAGTTCTTC.

DNA of the CDR3: TGTGCCAGCAGTTCATCAGGGGCAGGCTACACCTTC. Translating it yields CASSSSGAGYTF. This chain connects TRBV12-3 or TRBV12-4 to TRBJ1-2, with D possibly being TRBD1 (6 bases). The CDR3 extends over 12 amino acids. V lost 4 bases and J lost 8, with 11 bases in between.